The clone carrying this TCR beta chain was seen only a few times. The target antigen is unknown. The record originates from a study of T cells in Graves' hyperthyroidism and ophthalmopathy. About the research overall: Upon initial diagnosis and before any treatment, peripheral blood was collected.

The authors took PBMCs from 10 ml fresh peripheral blood. Study conclusions and caveats: The model made its ophthalmopathy prediction, and onset followed a median 6.5 months later.

RNA transcripts yielded amplified TCR beta CDR3 regions. Primed by the HTBI set, a first-round RT-PCR was run on the TCR CDR3. TCRdb reprocessed the multiplex PCR reads via MiXCR and lists one record per CDR3 protein. Among a few hundred thousand distinct CDR3 sequences listed, approximately 14% were seen once. V dropped 2 bases and J dropped 9; count of bases not matched to a gene: 6. The CDR3 totals 15 residues. From germline, CDR1 is SGHTA and CDR2 FQGTGA. The receptor comes from a woman aged 18-30 years with Graves' hyperthyroidism. The sequenced material came from blood. V gene TRBV7-3 combines with J gene TRBJ2-1, with 11 bases aligning to TRBD2. The CDR3 reads CASSLYSGRAGEQFF. The CDR3 coding sequence is TGTGCCAGCAGCTTATATAGCGGGAGGGCCGGTGAGCAGTTCTTC.